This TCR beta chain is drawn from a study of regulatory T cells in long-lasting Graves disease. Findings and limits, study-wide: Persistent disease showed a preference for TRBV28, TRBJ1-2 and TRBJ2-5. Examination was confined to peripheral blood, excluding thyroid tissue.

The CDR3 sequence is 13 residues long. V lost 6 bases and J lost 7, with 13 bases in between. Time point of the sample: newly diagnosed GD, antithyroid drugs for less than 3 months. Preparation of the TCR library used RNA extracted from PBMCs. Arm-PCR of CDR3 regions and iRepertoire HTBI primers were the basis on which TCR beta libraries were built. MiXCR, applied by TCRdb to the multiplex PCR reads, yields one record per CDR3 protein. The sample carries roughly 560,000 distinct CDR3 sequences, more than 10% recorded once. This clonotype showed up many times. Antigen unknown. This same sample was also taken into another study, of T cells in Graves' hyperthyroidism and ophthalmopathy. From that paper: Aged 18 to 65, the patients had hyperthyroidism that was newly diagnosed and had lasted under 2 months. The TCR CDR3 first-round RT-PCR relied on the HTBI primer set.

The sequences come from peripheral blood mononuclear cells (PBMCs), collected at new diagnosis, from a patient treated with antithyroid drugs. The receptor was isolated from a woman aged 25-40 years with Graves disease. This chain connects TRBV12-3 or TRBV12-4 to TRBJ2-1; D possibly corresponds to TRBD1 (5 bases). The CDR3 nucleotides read TGTGCCAGCAGGACTGCAGGGTGGAATGAGCAGTTCTTC. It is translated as CASRTAGWNEQFF.